This T cell receptor beta chain was recovered during a study of blood T cells in healthy people across ages. Study-level background: Roughly one uniquely barcoded beta molecule per two T cells was captured.

Through a sample-barcoded 5' primer and a J-beta primer mix, a second PCR was run for 7 to 11 cycles. TCRdb re-analysed the 5' RACE reads in MiXCR, keeping a single row per CDR3 protein. The data show fewer than 900,000 distinct CDR3 sequences, under 40% seen once. Germline CDR1 LGHNA, CDR2 YNFKEQ. The ends lost 4 bases at V and 10 bases at J; junction bases unmatched: 9. This CDR3 is built from 13 residues. Material for sequencing was blood. The V and J genes are TRBV4-2 and TRBJ1-1; the match to TRBD1 covers 7 bases. The clonotype originates from a man aged 18 to 29 in good health. In DNA form, the CDR3 reads TGTGCCAGCAGCCCCGAGACAGGGCTCGGAGCTTTCTTT. Translating it yields CASSPETGLGAFF.